These 9 T cell receptor beta chains share one sample of origin, sequenced in a study of T-cell memory formation after mild COVID-19. TCRdb re-called the 5' RACE reads with MiXCR, one entry per CDR3 protein. The sample records around 300,000 distinct CDR3 sequences, roughly 19% being singletons. What was sequenced was PBMCs or a T cell subset sorted from them (not recorded which). The receptors were gathered from a man aged 18-30 years who had mild COVID-19 (a few samples of this study predate the infection). Cell type and time point are not known.

The gene calls are TRBV19 and TRBJ2-1; D ambiguous. This CDR3 is built from 14 residues. Per the germline V gene, CDR1 is LNHDA and CDR2 is SQIVND (reference sequence). V was clipped by 4 bases and J by 3 bases, with 10 bases between them. The DNA for the CDR3 is TGTGCCAGTAGTAACGACGGATTCTACAATGAGCAGTTCTTC. Translating gives CASSNDGFYNEQFF.

The rearrangement uses TRBV6-6 and TRBJ2-7; D gene uncertain. CDR1 and CDR2 (germline): MNHNY, SVGAGI (reference sequence). Trimming pared 6 bases from V and 2 bases from J, leaving 11 bases between. CDR3 size: 13 residues. CDR3 bases: TGTGCCAGCAGCCCCGGGCCTCCCTACGAGCAGTACGTC. Translated, it gives CASSPGPPYEQYV.

At least ten counts were recorded for this clonotype. V gene TRBV12-3 or TRBV12-4 combines with J gene TRBJ1-1; D ambiguous. V shed 7 bases and J shed 3 bases, with 12 bases lying between them. The length of the CDR3 is 13 residues. As DNA, the CDR3 is TGTGCCAGCACCTCTGGCGTTTACACTGAAGCTTTCTTT. It codes for CASTSGVYTEAFF.

V usage is TRBV5-5 and J usage is TRBJ2-7, with TRBD1 identical over 9 bases. The CDR3 is 15 residues long. In germline, CDR1 is SGHKS, CDR2 YYEKEE (reference sequence). V dropped 1 base and J dropped 3; count of bases not matched to a gene: 5. CDR3 sequence: CASSLLGQGGYEQYV. In nucleotides, the CDR3 is TGTGCCAGCAGCTTGTTGGGACAGGGAGGCTACGAGCAGTACGTC.

There are a few counts of this clonotype. The J gene is TRBJ2-2, the V gene TRBV7-3, with D perhaps matching TRBD1 or TRBD2 (6 bases each). There are 15 residues in the CDR3. Trimming removed 5 bases from V and 7 bases from J, with 17 bases in between. Germline loops: CDR1 SGHTA, CDR2 FQGTGA. The CDR3 loop reads CASSVYGGSSGELFF. DNA of the CDR3: TGTGCCAGCAGCGTGTACGGGGGCTCTAGCGGGGAGCTGTTTTTT.

This chain uses TRBV18 with TRBJ2-3, with 11 bases aligning to TRBD2. The germline V gene has CDR1 KGHSH and CDR2 LQKENI. The CDR3 sequence is 16 residues long. V shed 6 bases, J shed 5 bases, and the junction held 10 bases outside the gene matches. CDR3 sequence: CASSVLAGGPGDTQYF. The CDR3, as DNA: TGTGCCAGCTCCGTTTTAGCGGGGGGGCCTGGAGATACGCAGTATTTT.

The chain recombines TRBV12-3 or TRBV12-4 with TRBJ2-2, with 8 bases that match TRBD1. The CDR3 length is 13 residues. V lost 7 bases, J lost 7 bases, and 5 bases stayed unmatched. Written as DNA, the CDR3 is TGTGCCAGCACGACAGGGGACGACGGGGAGCTGTTTTTT. Its protein is CASTTGDDGELFF.

The gene calls are TRBV5-1 and TRBJ2-5; TRBD1 matches 7 bases. Germline CDR1 and CDR2: SGHRS and YFSETQ. J gave up 5 bases and V 0 bases, and 7 bases lay outside the gene matches. This CDR3 has 15 amino acids. CDR3 sequence reads: CASSLELQGLETQYF. The CDR3 DNA reads as TGCGCCAGCAGCTTGGAACTACAGGGGCTGGAGACCCAGTACTTC.

Only a few counts were recorded for this clonotype. The V and J genes are TRBV3-1 and TRBJ1-2, with D uncertain. V lost 3 bases to trimming and J lost 4 bases, with 9 bases between them. Germline assignment: CDR1 LGHDT and CDR2 YNNKEL (reference sequence). The CDR3 runs to 13 residues. This CDR3 is CASSHTDPYGYTF. The CDR3 nucleotides are TGTGCCAGCAGCCACACAGACCCCTATGGCTACACCTTC. Full variable domain (missing parts from reference TRBV3-1 and TRBJ1-2): DTAVSQTPKYLVTQMGNDKSIKCEQNLGHDTMYWYKQDSKKFLKIMFSYNNKELIINETVPNRFSPKSPDKAHLNLHINSLELGDSAVYFCASSHTDPYGYTFGSGTRLTVV.